Listed here is a single T cell receptor beta chain. This receptor's antigen is unknown. There are no base qualities to consult, and no much larger clone falls within one base. TCRbeta CDR3 regions were amplified from genomic DNA by means of the immunoSEQ Assay, a bias-controlled multiplex PCR. Processing in the source paper ran as follows. Within the assay, amplification of reference gene primers was used to estimate how many nucleated cells each sample contained. To quantify the absolute abundance of each unique TCRbeta CDR3 rearrangement, sequence reads were collapsed and filtered. For each sample, productive Simpson clonality was calculated as the square root of Simpson's diversity index over productive rearrangements. TCRdb retrieved this table from immuneACCESS and kept in-frame rearrangements only. Not all clones are present; in checked studies, unresolved V genes account for under half, and no reason is known for the remainder. V, J and clone size reflect that table, while D and trimming were determined from the DNA. The sample table contains approximately 210,000 clones; only one count was recorded for about 93% of them. Roughly 0.76% of the sample goes to the ten largest clones.

The sample comes from a study of blood T cell repertoires in COVID-19 (dated by TCRdb to 2019 to 2021). Regarding the complete study: The collaborator samples originated in the United States, Italy and Spain and spanned the acute and convalescent phases of COVID-19. The material from the prospective study consisted of cDNA or gDNA derived from T cells, B-cell-depleted T cells, or PBMCs. The dataset comprised deeply sampled blood TCRbeta repertoires from subjects exposed to, actively infected with, or recovered from COVID-19. A freely available public database, intended as a resource for researchers studying the immune response to SARS-CoV-2, is where the repertoires were released. Samples were obtained from the ongoing ImmuneRACE study (first 160 participants) and from over a thousand subjects provided by 6 global collaborators. A de-identified subject ID, COVID-19 status, age in years and sex were almost always included in the sample metadata. Where available, HLA class I and class II types were obtained from metadata supplied by the sample provider rather than from assay-based typing.

Summary of the overall study and its limitations: Clinical and demographic metadata were provided uncurated, with the amount varying by source and participant.

The cysteine opens and the phenylalanine closes a CDR3 of 16 amino acids. The CDR3 DNA has 48 bases and is translated from base 1. V is cut back by 4 bases and J by 1 base, with 9 bases in the junction unmatched. CDR1 and CDR2 are read off the germline V gene (reference sequence) as LGHDT and YNNKEL. At one collaborating source in Seattle, patients were enrolled during active infection and were followed longitudinally through the course of disease. The collaborating institutions used their own protocols to collect whole blood in K2EDTA tubes. For TCRbeta analysis, collaborators shipped samples as frozen whole blood, isolated PBMCs, or DNA extracted from either of those sample types.

Sequences were obtained from peripheral blood. The sequence joins TRBV3-1 (or the pseudogene TRBV3-2) to TRBJ1-1; 7 central nucleotides agree with TRBD1. The clonotype comes from a man aged 25 to 45 with COVID-19, enrolled during active disease. The CDR3 reads as follows: CASSLQGDLGNTEAFF. The DNA sequence is as follows: TGTGCCAGCAGCCTTCAGGGGGACTTGGGGAACACTGAAGCTTTCTTT.